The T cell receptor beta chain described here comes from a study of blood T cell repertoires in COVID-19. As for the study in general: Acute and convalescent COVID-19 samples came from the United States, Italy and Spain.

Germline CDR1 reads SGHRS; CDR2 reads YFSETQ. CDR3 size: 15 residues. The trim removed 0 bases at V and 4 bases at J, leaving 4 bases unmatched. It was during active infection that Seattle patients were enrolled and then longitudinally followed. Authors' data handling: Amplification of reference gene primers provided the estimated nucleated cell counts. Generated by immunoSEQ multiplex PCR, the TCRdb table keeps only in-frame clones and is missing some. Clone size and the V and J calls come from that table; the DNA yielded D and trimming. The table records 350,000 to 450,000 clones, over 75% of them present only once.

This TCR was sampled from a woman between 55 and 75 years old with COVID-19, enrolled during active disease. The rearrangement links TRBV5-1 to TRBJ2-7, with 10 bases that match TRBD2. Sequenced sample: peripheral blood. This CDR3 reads CASSLAPSGGYEQYF. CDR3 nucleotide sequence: TGCGCCAGCAGCTTGGCTCCTAGCGGGGGATACGAGCAGTACTTC.